This is a list of T cell receptor beta chains from one sample in a study of T cell changes during pregnancy in multiple sclerosis. Here immunoSEQ multiplex PCR was the method, and the copy in TCRdb shows in-frame clones only, minus some. Here the sample spans 55,000 to 65,000 clones, about 94% being singletons. This sample comprised CD4+ T cells from peripheral blood mononuclear cells, obtained before pregnancy. These TCRs come from a female donor with multiple sclerosis, enrolled in a pregnancy study. The CDR3 runs from the conserved cysteine through the conserved F or W.

V,J,CDR3
TRBV6-1,TRBJ2-7,CASSQGQGAYEQYF
TRBV7-2,TRBJ2-5,CASRLTREVQTQYF
TRBV7-2,TRBJ2-5,CASSLSGGRETQYF
TRBV19,TRBJ1-5,CASTLSTGPNQPQHF
TRBV5-5,TRBJ2-1,CASSLGQGYNEQFF
TRBV19,TRBJ1-1,CASSMLGVGTEAFF
TRBV19,TRBJ2-3,CASRETRIGTQYF
TRBV7-3,TRBJ2-7,CASSLSSGSIYEQYF
TRBV9,TRBJ1-1,CASSVATGGLNTEAFF
TRBV28,TRBJ1-5,CASKSGFYEPQHF
TRBV5-1,TRBJ2-3,CASNTGGRDTQYF
TRBV7-2,TRBJ2-1,CASSLGAPLYEQFF
TRBV4-3,TRBJ2-7,CASSQDPGGSSYEQYF
TRBV6-5,TRBJ1-3,CASSYSGSSGNTIYF
TRBV7-9,TRBJ2-4,CASSQLAGLAKNIQYF
TRBV4-3,TRBJ2-5,CASSPNQETQYF
TRBV7-2,TRBJ1-5,CASSISTESYQPQHF
TRBV2,TRBJ1-5,CASSEWTQGSRGNQPQHF
TRBV20-1,TRBJ2-7,CSASGGDEQYF
TRBV18,TRBJ2-5,CASSRSGGEETQYF
TRBV11-3,TRBJ2-1,CASTRRQGANNEQFF
TRBV6-1,TRBJ2-5,CASIHTGVQETQYF
TRBV28,TRBJ1-1,CASSTGGLTMNTEAFF
TRBV28,TRBJ1-2,CASSFMQGERNYGYTF
TRBV14,TRBJ1-4,CASSPADQTGPNEKLFF
TRBV28,TRBJ1-5,CASSLAGAYNQPQHF
TRBV6-1,TRBJ2-3,CASSGTGGDTQYF
TRBV7-3,TRBJ2-1,CASSLIAGGTYNEQFF
TRBV28,TRBJ1-3,CASSSGAGVTGPVF
TRBV6-6,TRBJ1-5,CASSYTGTGGNQPQHF
TRBV5-1,TRBJ2-1,CASSLSGTSVHEQFF
TRBV14,TRBJ2-7,CASSQASGTYEQYF
TRBV5-1,TRBJ2-4,CASSPRSGGPENIQYF
TRBV7-6,TRBJ2-7,CASSLGSGVYEQYF
TRBV2,TRBJ2-7,CASSERETSYEQYF
TRBV23-1,TRBJ2-7,CASSPSTHRISYEQYF
TRBV9,TRBJ1-5,CASSETGGFQPQHF
TRBV10-2,TRBJ2-7,CASRGDRGRYEQYF
TRBV9,TRBJ2-1,CASSLEPSSYNEQFF
TRBV15,TRBJ2-7,CATSRERAGGSEQYF
TRBV18,TRBJ2-7,CASSPRQGTLYEQYF
TRBV27,TRBJ2-2,CASSFGTGGETGELFF